This section outlines one T cell receptor beta chain sequence together with its context. Antigen specificity is unknown. This sample was taken from a study of cytomegalovirus exposure and HLA in healthy donors. Study-level findings and limits: Certain sequence variants were highly shared and formed a cluster, and this cluster was likely a sequencing artifact.

60 Vbeta and 13 Jbeta primers were used in PCR. Sequencing used immunoSEQ multiplex PCR; TCRdb keeps in-frame clones, though not all of them. The table records some 150,000 clones, about three quarters of them present only once. Sequencing input: PBMCs. The receptor was isolated from a female donor in good health and CMV-seronegative.

The CDR3 loop reads CASSYGTANTEAFF. DNA for the CDR3: TGTGCCAGCAGTTACGGGACAGCGAACACTGAAGCTTTCTTT. This chain uses TRBV6-5 with TRBJ1-1; 7 bases agree with TRBD1. The V gene's germline CDR1 is MNHEY and CDR2 SVGAGI. The CDR3 totals 14 residues. V lost 2 bases to trimming and J lost 1 base; unmatched junction nucleotides: 1.